The T cell receptor (beta chain) described here comes from a study of response to subunit inactivated influenza vaccine. This clonotype has only a few counts. Using its own MiXCR run on the RT-PCR reads, TCRdb lists one record per CDR3 protein. The sample shows just over 300,000 distinct CDR3 sequences, 21% of them seen only once. The CDR3 is 14 amino acids. With 7 bases removed from V and 8 bases from J, the gap between germline ends came to 15 bases. The sequencing here drew on PBMCs from blood, taken 21 months after vaccination. The sequence came from a man between 50 and 70 years old who received an inactivated influenza vaccine. The chain joins TRBV12-3 or TRBV12-4 to TRBJ1-6; tentative D call: TRBD1 (6 bases). CDR3 coding DNA: TGTGCCAGCACCACCGCGGGGGCTTATTCACCCCTCCACTTT. Translation: CASTTAGAYSPLHF.